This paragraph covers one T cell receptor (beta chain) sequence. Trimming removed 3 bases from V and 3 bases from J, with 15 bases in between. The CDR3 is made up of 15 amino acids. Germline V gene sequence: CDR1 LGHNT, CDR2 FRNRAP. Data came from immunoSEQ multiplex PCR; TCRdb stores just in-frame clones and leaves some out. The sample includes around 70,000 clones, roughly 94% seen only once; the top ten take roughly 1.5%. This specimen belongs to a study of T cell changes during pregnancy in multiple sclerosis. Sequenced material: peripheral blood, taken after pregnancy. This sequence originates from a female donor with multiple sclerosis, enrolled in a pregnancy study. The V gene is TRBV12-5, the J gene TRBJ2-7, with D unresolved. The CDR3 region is CASGLSHYTFYEQYF. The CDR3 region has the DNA TGTGCTAGTGGTTTATCGCACTATACTTTCTACGAGCAGTACTTC.